This T cell receptor beta chain is from a study of T cell changes during pregnancy in multiple sclerosis. CDR3 length equals 11 residues. Germline CDR1 and CDR2: SGDLS and YYNGEE. V lost 6 bases to trimming and J lost 7 bases, with 7 bases between them. Clones were read by immunoSEQ multiplex PCR, and TCRdb kept only the in-frame ones, dropping some. The sample consists of about 59,000 clones, about 94% of them appearing once. V is TRBV9 and J is TRBJ2-2; tentatively, D is TRBD2 (5 bases). The source material was CD8+ T cells from peripheral blood mononuclear cells, sampled after pregnancy. The TCR originated in a female donor with multiple sclerosis, enrolled in a pregnancy study. This CDR3 reads CASTRGGELFF. The CDR3 DNA sequence: TGTGCCAGCACCCGGGGCGGGGAGCTGTTTTTT.